This TCR beta chain was found in a study of patients and donors after allogeneic stem cell transplantation. TCRdb called the RT-PCR reads again in MiXCR, with one record for every CDR3 protein. This repertoire shows about 410,000 distinct CDR3 sequences, 16% found once; its top ten account for around 7.2%. The sample holds a few counts of this clonotype. The sample consisted of blood, either unsorted or a sorted T cell fraction (not recorded which). The clonotype comes from a human donor who was either an allogeneic HSCT recipient or a stem cell or donor lymphocyte infusion donor (not recorded which). It is not recorded whose cells these are; they may come from a transplant donor.

Written as DNA, the CDR3 is TGCGCCAGCAGCTTCCCGGCCCCGAGGAGCACAGATACGCAGTATTTT. Its protein product is CASSFPAPRSTDTQYF. This chain links TRBV5-1 with TRBJ2-3; D ambiguous. V gave up 2 bases and J gave up 0 bases, with 13 bases separating them. CDR3 length equals 16 residues. The germline CDR1 and CDR2 sequences are SGHRS and YFSETQ.